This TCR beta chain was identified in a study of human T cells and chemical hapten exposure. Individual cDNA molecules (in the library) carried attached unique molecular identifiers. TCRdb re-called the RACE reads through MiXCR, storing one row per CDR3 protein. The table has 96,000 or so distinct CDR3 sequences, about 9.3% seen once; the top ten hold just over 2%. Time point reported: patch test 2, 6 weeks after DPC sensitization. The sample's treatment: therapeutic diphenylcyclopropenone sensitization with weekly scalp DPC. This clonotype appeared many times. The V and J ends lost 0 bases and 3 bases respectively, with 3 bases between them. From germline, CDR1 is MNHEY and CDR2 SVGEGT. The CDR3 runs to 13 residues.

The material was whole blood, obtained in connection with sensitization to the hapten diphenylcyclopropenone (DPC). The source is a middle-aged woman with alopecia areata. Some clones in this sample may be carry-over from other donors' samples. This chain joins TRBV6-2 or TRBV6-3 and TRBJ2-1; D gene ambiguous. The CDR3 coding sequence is TGTGCCAGCAGTTACTCGGACTACAATGAGCAGTTCTTC. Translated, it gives CASSYSDYNEQFF.